The rows below give T cell receptor beta chains drawn from one sample of a study of shared clonotypes between healthy human individuals. Profiled with immunoSEQ multiplex PCR; TCRdb holds only in-frame clones, not every one. The sample contains around 2,000,000 clones, about 95% of which appear only once. Sample: naive CD4+ T cells sorted from blood. The receptors were gathered from a man between 18 and 35 years old in good health. The CDR3 runs from the conserved cysteine through the conserved F or W. Each record gives: J gene, D gene, V gene, clone size, CDR3 DNA, CDR3 protein. The D gene is left open where the match is weak. Size is stated for part of the rows, as once, few or many counts, or as a class when the clone is expanded.

TRBJ2-5 | - | TRBV5-1 | - | TGCGCCAGCAGCTTGGCCTCAGCGTGGGGAGAGACCCAGTACTTC | CASSLASAWGETQYF
TRBJ2-7 | - | TRBV7-2 | - | TGTGCCAGCAGCTTAGACGGGGGTTACAGCTACGAGCAGTACTTC | CASSLDGGYSYEQYF
TRBJ2-6 | - | TRBV2 | - | TGTGCCAGCAGTGTTAGGGGCTCTGGGGCCAACGTCCTGACTTTC | CASSVRGSGANVLTF
TRBJ1-5 | - | TRBV10-3 | once | TGTGCCATCAGTGAAGGGCTACTCCTTAAGCCCCAGCATTTT | CAISEGLLLKPQHF
TRBJ2-7 | TRBD1 | TRBV6-1 | once | TGTGCCAGCAGTGAAGCGGGGTACAGGGGGGCCTACGAGCAGTACTTC | CASSEAGYRGAYEQYF
TRBJ1-3 | - | TRBV18 | - | TGTGCCAGCTCACCCGCGGGACACTCTGGAAACACCATATATTTT | CASSPAGHSGNTIYF
TRBJ2-7 | TRBD2 | TRBV7-9 | - | TGTGCCAGCAGCTCAGGGACTACCAACAATTACGAGCAGTACTTC | CASSSGTTNNYEQYF
TRBJ2-1 | - | TRBV7-9 | - | TGTGCCAGCAGCTTAGGAGTAGGGAATGAGCAGTTCTTC | CASSLGVGNEQFF
TRBJ1-5 | - | TRBV30 | - | TGTGCCTGGAGCGGGGACACTGGCAATCAGCCCCAGCATTTT | CAWSGDTGNQPQHF
TRBJ1-3 | - | TRBV6-1 | - | TGTGCCAGCGGACTCTCGGGCTCTGGAAACACCATATATTTT | CASGLSGSGNTIYF
TRBJ1-2 | - | TRBV7-2 | few | TGTGCCAGCAGCCCAACAGGGAACTATGGCTACACCTTC | CASSPTGNYGYTF
TRBJ2-3 | - | TRBV7-2 | - | TGTGCCAGCAGCTTAGGGACTATTACAGATACGCAGTATTTT | CASSLGTITDTQYF
TRBJ2-5 | - | TRBV7-3 | - | TGTGCCAGCAGCATCTCCGGGACGCCACAAGAGACCCAGTACTTC | CASSISGTPQETQYF
TRBJ2-3 | - | TRBV7-3 | - | TGTGCCAGCAGCCAGGGGGGAAGCGCAGATACGCAGTATTTT | CASSQGGSADTQYF
TRBJ1-6 | - | TRBV27 | - | TGTGCCAGCAGTTTCGGGAATTCACCCCTCCACTTT | CASSFGNSPLHF
TRBJ2-5 | TRBD2 | TRBV7-6 | - | TGTGCCAGCAGCTTAATGAGCGGGAGCTATGAGACCCAGTACTTC | CASSLMSGSYETQYF